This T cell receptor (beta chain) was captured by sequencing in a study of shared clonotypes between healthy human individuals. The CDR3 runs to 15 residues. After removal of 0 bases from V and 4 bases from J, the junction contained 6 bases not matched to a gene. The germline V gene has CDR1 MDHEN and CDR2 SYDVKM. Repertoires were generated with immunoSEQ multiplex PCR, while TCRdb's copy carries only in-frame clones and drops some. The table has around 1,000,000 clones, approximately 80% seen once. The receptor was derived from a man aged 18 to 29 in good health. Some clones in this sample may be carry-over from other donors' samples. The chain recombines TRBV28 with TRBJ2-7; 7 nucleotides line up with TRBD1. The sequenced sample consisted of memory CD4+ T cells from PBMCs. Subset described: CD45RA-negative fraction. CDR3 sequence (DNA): TGTGCCAGCAGTTTATGGGTTGGGGACAGATACGAGCAGTACTTC. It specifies CASSLWVGDRYEQYF.